One sample yielded the 13 T cell receptor beta chains listed below, sequenced in a study of blood T cell repertoires in COVID-19. TCRdb keeps only in-frame clones here, not all; method: immunoSEQ multiplex PCR. The sample records a few hundred thousand clones, roughly 89% being singletons. The sample taken for sequencing was peripheral blood. The receptor set was obtained from a woman aged 40 to 49 who had recovered from COVID-19.

The chain has TRBV29-1 and TRBJ2-1; 7 bases line up with TRBD2. J lost 3 bases, V lost 7 bases, and 9 bases had no gene match. The CDR3 runs to 14 residues. Per the germline V gene, CDR1 is SQVTM and CDR2 is ANQGSEA. CDR3 in amino acids: CSAAGENFYNEQFF. In DNA form, the CDR3 reads TGCAGCGCCGCGGGGGAAAACTTCTACAATGAGCAGTTCTTC.

The chain carries TRBV7-2 and TRBJ2-5; 7 nucleotides agree with TRBD2. V trimming: 4 bases; J trimming: 2 bases; junction bases outside the gene matches: 10. From germline, CDR1 is SGHTA and CDR2 FQGNSA. The CDR3 sequence is 16 residues long. The DNA of the CDR3 is TGTGCCAGCAGCTCGGTACGGCGCGGGGGACAAGAGACCCAGTACTTC. This sequence encodes CASSSVRRGGQETQYF.

The V gene is TRBV6-1, the J gene TRBJ2-2, with 7 bases identical to TRBD1. The CDR3 is made up of 16 amino acids. V lost 1 base to trimming and J lost 4 bases; unmatched junction nucleotides: 6. CDR1 and CDR2 from the germline V gene are MNHNS and SASEGT. CDR3 coding DNA: TGTGCCAGCAGTGAAGTTTGGGGGACAGTCACCGGGGAGCTGTTTTTT. Its protein product is CASSEVWGTVTGELFF.

The chain uses TRBV11-2 and TRBJ2-5; possibly TRBD1 for D (6 bases). The CDR3 extends over 13 amino acids. V shed 5 bases and J shed 1 base, with 8 bases lying between them. CDR1 is SGHAT, CDR2 FQNNGV, per germline. The chain's CDR3 is CASSQGSQETQYF. DNA of the CDR3: TGTGCCAGCAGCCAGGGGTCCCAAGAGACCCAGTACTTC.

V is TRBV19 and J is TRBJ2-5, with TRBD2 identical over 8 bases. Germline V gene sequence: CDR1 LNHDA, CDR2 SQIVND (reference sequence). CDR3 length: 11 residues. Trimming cost V 8 bases and J 5 bases; bases outside gene matches: 1. CDR3 sequence: CASGGGETQYF. The CDR3 nucleotides are TGTGCCAGTGGCGGGGGGGAGACCCAGTACTTC.

The chain carries TRBV5-6 and TRBJ2-7, with D possibly being TRBD1 (6 bases). V dropped 4 bases and J dropped 2 bases, with 22 bases sitting between them. The CDR3 runs to 17 residues. CDR1 is SGHDT and CDR2 is YYEEEE in the germline V gene. CDR3 sequence reads: CASSESPGQEGTYEQYV. In DNA, the CDR3 is TGTGCCAGCAGCGAATCCCCGGGACAAGAGGGAACCTACGAGCAGTACGTC.

The genes are TRBV28 and TRBJ1-2; unclear D gene. The CDR3 extends over 15 amino acids. Germline loops: CDR1 MDHEN, CDR2 SYDVKM. With 2 bases removed from V and 5 bases from J, the gap between germline ends came to 15 bases. The CDR3 is CASSLSPGDLYGYTF. The CDR3 DNA sequence: TGTGCCAGCAGTTTAAGTCCAGGTGACCTATATGGCTACACCTTC.

CDR3 sequence: CASSEPGLAAYNEQFF. The CDR3 DNA follows: TGTGCCAGCAGTGAACCAGGACTAGCGGCTTACAATGAGCAGTTCTTC. This chain links TRBV25-1 with TRBJ2-1; 10 nucleotides line up with TRBD2. Trimming took 2 bases from V and 4 from J; bases not matched to a gene: 5. CDR1 MGHDK and CDR2 SYGVNS come from the germline V gene. The CDR3 is made up of 16 amino acids.

This chain joins TRBV30 and TRBJ1-4; TRBD1 matches 10 bases. The junction had 4 bases not matched to a gene; V was cut back by 2 bases and J by 7 bases. Per germline, CDR1 GTSNPN and CDR2 SVGIG (reference sequence). This CDR3 is 14 amino acids long. CDR3 residues: CAWSRGQGSEKLFF. CDR3 bases: TGTGCCTGGAGTAGGGGACAGGGGAGTGAAAAACTGTTTTTT.

V and J are TRBV7-9 and TRBJ1-4; TRBD1 aligns across 8 bases. CDR1 is SEHNR, CDR2 FQNEAQ, per germline (reference sequence). After removal of 2 bases from V and 6 bases from J, the junction contained 5 bases not matched to a gene. The CDR3 spans 15 residues. CDR3 DNA sequence: TGTGCCAGCAGCTTACTCCGACAGGGGTATGAAAAACTGTTTTTT. Amino acid sequence: CASSLLRQGYEKLFF.

J is TRBJ1-6 and V is TRBV7-2; D gene uncertain. Germline V gene data show CDR1 as SGHTA and CDR2 as FQGNSA. V shed 7 bases and J shed 13 bases, with 20 bases lying between them. The CDR3 sequence is 14 residues long. The CDR3 DNA reads TGTGCCAGCAACGCTCCAGAAATGGCGGCTCCCCTCCACTTT. Encoded protein: CASNAPEMAAPLHF.

In this sample, this clone turned up once. The chain carries TRBV2 and TRBJ2-5; 7 bases map to TRBD2. The CDR3 contains 14 residues. V trimming: 8 bases; J trimming: 0 bases; junction bases outside the gene matches: 6. CDR1 SNHLY and CDR2 FYNNEI come from the germline V gene. Written as DNA, the CDR3 is TGTGCCAGCGGAGCGGGAACGTACCAAGAGACCCAGTACTTC. Translated: CASGAGTYQETQYF.

This clone was observed a handful of times. The V gene is TRBV5-1, the J gene TRBJ2-7, with 7 bases that match TRBD1. V was pared by 4 bases and J by 2 bases, with 6 bases of the junction left unmatched. The CDR3 loop spans 14 amino acids. Germline V gene sequence: CDR1 SGHRS, CDR2 YFSETQ. Written as DNA, the CDR3 is TGCGCCAGCAGCCGAACAGGGGACCCCTACGAGCAGTACGTC. It encodes CASSRTGDPYEQYV.